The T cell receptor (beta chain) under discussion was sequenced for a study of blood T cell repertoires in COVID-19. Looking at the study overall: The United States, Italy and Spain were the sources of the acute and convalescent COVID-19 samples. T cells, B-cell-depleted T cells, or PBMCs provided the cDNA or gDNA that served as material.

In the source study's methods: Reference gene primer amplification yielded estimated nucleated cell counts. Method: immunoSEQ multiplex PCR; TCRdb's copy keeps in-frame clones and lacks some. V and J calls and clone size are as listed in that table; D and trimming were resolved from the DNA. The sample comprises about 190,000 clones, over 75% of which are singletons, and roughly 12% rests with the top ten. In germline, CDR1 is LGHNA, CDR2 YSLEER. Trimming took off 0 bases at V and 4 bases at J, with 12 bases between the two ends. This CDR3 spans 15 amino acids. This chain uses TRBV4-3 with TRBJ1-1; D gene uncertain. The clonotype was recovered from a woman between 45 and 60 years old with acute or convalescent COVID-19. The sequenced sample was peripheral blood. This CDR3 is CASSQDRSLATEAFF. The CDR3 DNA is TGCGCCAGCAGCCAAGATCGGTCCCTCGCCACTGAAGCTTTCTTT.